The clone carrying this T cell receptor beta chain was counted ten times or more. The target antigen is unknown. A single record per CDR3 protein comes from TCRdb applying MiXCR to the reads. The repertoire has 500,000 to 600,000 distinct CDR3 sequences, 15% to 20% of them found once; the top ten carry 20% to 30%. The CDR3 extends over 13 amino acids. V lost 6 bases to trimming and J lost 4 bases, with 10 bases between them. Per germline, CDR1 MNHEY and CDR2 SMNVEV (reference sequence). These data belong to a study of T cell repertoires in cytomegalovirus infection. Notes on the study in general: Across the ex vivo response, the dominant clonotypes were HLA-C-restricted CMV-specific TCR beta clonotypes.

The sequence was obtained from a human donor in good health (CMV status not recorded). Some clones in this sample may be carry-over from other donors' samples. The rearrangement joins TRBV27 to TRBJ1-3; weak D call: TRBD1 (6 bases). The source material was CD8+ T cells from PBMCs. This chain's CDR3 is CASSGTGGNTIYF. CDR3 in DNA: TGTGCCAGCAGCGGAACAGGGGGAAACACCATATATTTT.